What follows are 29 T cell receptor beta chains derived from one specimen sequenced in a study of blood T cells in healthy people across ages. A second PCR, run for roughly 7 to 12 cycles, used a sample-barcoded 5' primer plus a J-beta primer mix. TCRdb analysed the 5' RACE reads with MiXCR anew, one entry per CDR3 protein. Among approximately 940,000 distinct CDR3 sequences listed, about 44% were seen once. The material sequenced was blood. The receptors shown here come from a man aged 25 to 40 in good health.

The chain recombines TRBV7-9 with TRBJ1-1; D call uncertain. This CDR3 has 14 residues. The germline V and J ends were trimmed by 5 bases and 1 base, with 11 bases remaining between them. Germline CDR1 is SEHNR and CDR2 is FQNEAQ (reference sequence). This CDR3 is CASSETLGNTEAFF. Here the CDR3 DNA reads TGTGCCAGCAGCGAGACCTTGGGGAACACTGAAGCTTTCTTT.

V and J are TRBV6-2 or TRBV6-3 and TRBJ2-3, with TRBD2 as a possible D gene (6 bases). The CDR3 spans 15 residues. Trimming pared 6 bases from V and 0 bases from J, leaving 13 bases between. Germline CDR1 and CDR2: MNHEY and SVGEGT. The CDR3 protein is CASRPGRTSTDTQYF. In DNA form, the CDR3 reads TGTGCCAGCAGACCAGGGAGGACTAGCACAGATACGCAGTATTTT.

The gene calls are TRBV29-1 and TRBJ2-1; TRBD1 aligns across 9 bases. Losses at the gene ends were 5 bases for V and 3 bases for J; bases not matched to a gene: 8. The germline V gene encodes CDR1 SQVTM and CDR2 ANQGSEA. CDR3 length equals 15 residues. The CDR3 spells CSVFIRDRVYNEQFF. Written as DNA, the CDR3 is TGCAGCGTTTTCATTCGGGACAGGGTCTACAATGAGCAGTTCTTC.

The chain has TRBV7-9 and TRBJ1-2; no clear D. Looked up from germline, CDR1 is SEHNR and CDR2 is FQNEAQ (reference sequence). This CDR3 comprises 15 residues. With 5 bases removed from V and 3 bases from J, the gap between germline ends came to 16 bases. The CDR3 loop is CASSLLAFEDYGYTF. For the CDR3, the DNA is TGTGCCAGCAGCCTACTGGCCTTCGAAGACTATGGCTACACCTTC.

The V call is TRBV13, the J call TRBJ2-3, with TRBD1 matching over 8 bases. The V gene's germline CDR1 is PRHDT and CDR2 FYEKMQ (reference sequence). This CDR3 spans 14 amino acids. The ends lost 6 bases at V and 2 bases at J; junction bases unmatched: 4. The CDR3 protein is CASSSDRDTDTQYF. The DNA of the CDR3 is TGTGCCAGCAGTTCGGACAGGGACACAGATACGCAGTATTTT.

This clonotype was observed a handful of times. This chain uses TRBV15 with TRBJ2-3, with D maybe TRBD2 (6 bases). The germline V gene has CDR1 LNHNV and CDR2 YYDKDF (reference sequence). Trimming cost V 7 bases and J 2 bases, with 13 bases left between them. The CDR3 contains 14 residues. Here the CDR3 reads CATTGDDYTDTQYF. The CDR3 DNA reads as TGTGCCACCACGGGGGACGATTACACAGATACGCAGTATTTT.

The chain is built from TRBV5-1 and TRBJ2-7; no clear D. This CDR3 has 14 amino acids. CDR1 is SGHRS and CDR2 is YFSETQ in the germline V gene. V shed 0 bases and J shed 4 bases, with 11 bases lying between them. The CDR3 reads CASSLDGEAYEQYF. The CDR3 nucleotides are TGCGCCAGCAGCTTGGACGGCGAGGCTTACGAGCAGTACTTC.

The rearrangement links TRBV6-2 or TRBV6-3 to TRBJ1-2; D unresolved. The CDR3 is made up of 13 amino acids. From germline, CDR1 is MNHEY and CDR2 SVGEGT. V gave up 5 bases and J gave up 3 bases, with 10 bases separating them. CDR3 coding DNA: TGTGCCAGCAGTGACGGGCGGCACTATGGCTACACCTTC. The encoded protein is CASSDGRHYGYTF.

The chain recombines TRBV20-1 with TRBJ2-5; D uncertain. Germline V gene sequence: CDR1 DFQATT, CDR2 SNEGSKA (reference sequence). The CDR3 has 11 residues. The V end was cut by 2 bases, the J end by 2 bases, with 3 bases between. In DNA form, the CDR3 reads TGCAGTGCTAGAAAGCAAGAGACCCAGTACTTC. Translating it yields CSARKQETQYF.

The DNA for the CDR3 is TGTGCCAGCAGCCAAGAGTGGGGGGCTACCTACAATGAGCAGTTCTTC. It codes for CASSQEWGATYNEQFF. The rearrangement joins TRBV3-1 to TRBJ2-1; possibly TRBD1 or TRBD2 for D (6 bases each). The CDR3 extends over 16 amino acids. With 0 bases removed from V and 2 bases from J, the gap between germline ends came to 11 bases. Per germline, CDR1 LGHDT and CDR2 YNNKEL (reference sequence).

This clonotype occurred a few times. This rearrangement joins TRBV29-1 to TRBJ2-3, with 8 bases that match TRBD2. V trimming: 3 bases; J trimming: 3 bases; junction bases outside the gene matches: 11. The CDR3 extends over 16 amino acids. Germline CDR1 is SQVTM and CDR2 is ANQGSEA. The CDR3 loop is CSVDPGMRGVTDTQYF. CDR3 nucleotide sequence: TGCAGCGTTGACCCGGGAATGCGGGGGGTGACAGATACGCAGTATTTT.

This clonotype was counted between two and nine times. The chain combines TRBV6-5 with TRBJ2-7; 9 nucleotides line up with TRBD1. Trimming removed 4 bases from V and 5 bases from J; junction bases left unmatched: 12. The CDR3 extends over 16 amino acids. Germline V lookup: CDR1 MNHEY, CDR2 SVGAGI. As DNA, the CDR3 is TGTGCCAGCAGTTCGCCTGGGGGACAGGGCAGCAACGAGCAGTACTTC. Translated: CASSSPGGQGSNEQYF.

This chain links TRBV29-1 with TRBJ2-7; no firm D call. This CDR3 is 18 amino acids long. Germline V gene sequence: CDR1 SQVTM, CDR2 ANQGSEA. Trimming removed 8 bases at V and 2 bases at J, with 31 bases between. For the CDR3, the DNA is TGCAGCCTCAAAACATCGGTCAAGCCGGAGAATAACACCTACGAGCAGTACTTC. The encoded protein is CSLKTSVKPENNTYEQYF.

The rearrangement joins TRBV5-6 to TRBJ2-2, with D hard to call. The CDR3 consists of 14 residues. From germline, CDR1 is SGHDT and CDR2 YYEEEE. Trimming shortened V by 0 bases and J by 6 bases, and 9 bases separated the two germline ends. This CDR3 is CASSLDGFAGELFF. CDR3 DNA: TGTGCCAGCAGCTTGGATGGGTTCGCCGGGGAGCTGTTTTTT.

The chain joins TRBV6-2 or TRBV6-3 to TRBJ2-5; a weak D match, TRBD2 (5 bases). The J call is uncertain, as TRBJ2-7 better fits the DNA end. The CDR3 has 15 amino acids. Germline CDR1 is MNHEY and CDR2 is SVGEGT. CDR3 DNA: TGTGCCAGCAGAACGGGAAGTAGCGTACCCTACGAGCAGTACTTC. Protein: CASRTGSSVPYEQYF.

This chain uses TRBV20-1 with TRBJ2-7; D call uncertain. The V end lost 5 bases, the J end lost 3 bases, and 20 bases lay between the germline ends. CDR1 and CDR2 from the germline V gene are DFQATT and SNEGSKA (reference sequence). This CDR3 region has 15 residues. The DNA for the CDR3 is TGCAGTGCTGTACACAGAGGCGAACGTAACTACGAGCAGTACTTC. Its protein product is CSAVHRGERNYEQYF.

The V and J genes are TRBV20-1 and TRBJ1-5, with 9 bases lining up with TRBD1. V shed 5 bases, J shed 7 bases, and the junction held 6 bases outside the gene matches. Germline V gene data show CDR1 as DFQATT and CDR2 as SNEGSKA (reference sequence). The CDR3 covers 13 residues. DNA of the CDR3: TGCAGTGCTTGGACAGGGGTGGGACAGCCCCAGCATTTT. Translated, it gives CSAWTGVGQPQHF.

The rearrangement uses TRBV12-3 or TRBV12-4 and TRBJ2-2; unclear D gene. Trimming stripped 5 bases from V and 0 bases from J, with 4 bases between. CDR3 length: 13 amino acids. CDR3 in amino acids: CASSRANTGELFF. For the CDR3, the DNA is TGTGCCAGCAGTCGGGCGAACACCGGGGAGCTGTTTTTT.

The genes are TRBV2 and TRBJ1-1; 8 bases line up with TRBD1. Trimming took 4 bases from V and 4 from J; bases not matched to a gene: 8. This CDR3 is 15 amino acids long. Germline V gene sequence: CDR1 SNHLY, CDR2 FYNNEI. The CDR3 here is CASSGTGRGGTEAFF. DNA for the CDR3: TGTGCCAGCAGTGGGACAGGGCGGGGAGGCACTGAAGCTTTCTTT.

The chain recombines TRBV4-1 with TRBJ2-1; no definite D call. Trimming cost V 4 bases and J 7 bases, with 26 bases left between them. The germline V gene has CDR1 MGHRA and CDR2 YSYEKL. There are 18 residues in the CDR3. CDR3: CASSRSPRKRSRLNEQFF. The CDR3 nucleotides are TGCGCCAGCAGCCGATCCCCCCGGAAGCGATCAAGGCTGAATGAGCAGTTCTTC.

The CDR3 DNA reads TGTGCCAGCAGCGTAGCTGGTGAAAAACTGTTTTTT. As protein: CASSVAGEKLFF. The chain links TRBV9 to TRBJ1-4; D gene uncertain. The CDR3 consists of 12 residues. CDR1 is SGDLS, CDR2 YYNGEE, per germline. V gave up 0 bases and J gave up 7 bases, with 4 bases separating them.

The table lists this clonotype with a few counts. J is TRBJ1-6 and V is TRBV20-1, with D maybe TRBD1 (6 bases). Germline values: CDR1 DFQATT, CDR2 SNEGSKA (reference sequence). The V end lost 0 bases, the J end lost 8 bases, and 11 bases lay between the germline ends. This CDR3 is built from 14 residues. In DNA form, the CDR3 reads TGCAGTGCTAGAGATACCACAGGGCATTCACCCCTCCACTTT. Its translation is CSARDTTGHSPLHF.

The chain couples TRBV5-1 to TRBJ2-1, with a tentative D call TRBD1 (5 bases). Germline CDR1 reads SGHRS; CDR2 reads YFSETQ. V dropped 0 bases and J dropped 7 bases, with 11 bases sitting between them. This CDR3 comprises 14 residues. The CDR3: CASSLALGVNEQFF. In nucleotides, the CDR3 is TGCGCCAGCAGCTTGGCCCTAGGGGTGAATGAGCAGTTCTTC.

The V call is TRBV6-5, the J call TRBJ2-5; perhaps D is TRBD1 or TRBD2 (6 bases each). Between the trimmed V and J ends, which lost 9 bases and 4 bases, there was a span of 9 bases. The CDR3 has 11 residues. Germline CDR1 MNHEY, CDR2 SVGAGI. For the CDR3, the DNA is TGTGCCAGTCCGGGGGCAGAGACCCAGTACTTC. Its protein is CASPGAETQYF.

Worth noting for this clonotype: One junction end disagrees with the germline gene, perhaps due to a read error. V usage is TRBV7-3 and J usage is TRBJ2-2, with unresolved D. The CDR3 is made up of 15 amino acids. Germline assignment: CDR1 SGHTA and CDR2 FQGTGA. CDR3 bases: TGTGCCAGCAGCGGGGAAAAATCGAACACCAGGGAGCTGTTTTTT. This codes for CASSGEKSNTRELFF.

The J gene is TRBJ1-1, the V gene TRBV18, with D unresolved. The germline CDR1 and CDR2 sequences are KGHSH and LQKENI. V was pared by 1 base and J by 1 base, with 10 bases between. The CDR3 extends over 15 amino acids. The chain's CDR3 is CASSPQAVQNTEAFF. CDR3 DNA sequence: TGTGCCAGCTCACCACAGGCGGTGCAGAACACTGAAGCTTTCTTT.

The chain couples TRBV20-1 to TRBJ1-5; D not certain. CDR3 length: 15 amino acids. V was clipped by 3 bases and J by 0 bases, with 12 bases between them. Germline V gene data show CDR1 as DFQATT and CDR2 as SNEGSKA (reference sequence). The CDR3 loop reads CSASLENYSNQPQHF. In DNA, the CDR3 is TGCAGTGCTAGTTTGGAGAATTATAGCAATCAGCCCCAGCATTTT.

This sequence joins TRBV28 and TRBJ2-3; possible D gene TRBD1, 6 bases. CDR1 and CDR2 from the germline V gene are MDHEN and SYDVKM. The CDR3 contains 16 residues. Trimming stripped 4 bases from V and 6 bases from J, with 20 bases between. The CDR3 DNA sequence: TGTGCCAGCAGTTCCCCCGGACAGAGCCAAATGGATACGCAGTATTTT. Protein sequence: CASSSPGQSQMDTQYF.

The chain couples TRBV7-8 to TRBJ2-2; the D gene is possibly TRBD1 (6 bases). The V gene lost 5 bases and the J gene lost 5 bases, with 18 bases spanning the gap. CDR3 size: 16 residues. The germline V gene has CDR1 SGHVS and CDR2 FQNEAQ. The CDR3 is CASSLNRLQGTGELFF. CDR3 nucleotides: TGTGCCAGCAGCCTAAATCGGTTGCAGGGGACCGGGGAGCTGTTTTTT.